The 14 T cell receptor beta chains below were found in one sample sequenced in a study of cytomegalovirus exposure and HLA in healthy donors. Researchers ran the PCR with 60 Vbeta and 13 Jbeta primers. Here immunoSEQ multiplex PCR was the method, and the copy in TCRdb shows in-frame clones only, minus some. The sample records approximately 150,000 clones, just over 75% being singletons. Sequencing was carried out using PBMCs. These receptors all come from a middle-aged woman in good health and CMV-seronegative.

The chain has TRBV6-1 and TRBJ2-3; TRBD2 agrees at 10 bases. With 5 bases clipped from V and 7 bases from J, the junction kept 9 bases outside the gene matches. Germline CDR1 and CDR2: MNHNS and SASEGT. This CDR3 comprises 15 residues. CDR3 coding DNA: TGTGCCAGCAGTAGAATAGCGGGAGGTGGAAATACGCAGTATTTT. As protein: CASSRIAGGGNTQYF.

The chain uses TRBV5-4 and TRBJ2-1; TRBD2 matches at 9 bases. The CDR3 extends over 14 amino acids. In germline, CDR1 is SGHNT, CDR2 YYREEE (reference sequence). V gave up 1 base and J gave up 7 bases; unmatched junction bases: 3. The CDR3 nucleotides are TGTGCCAGCAGCTTGAAGACTAGCGGAAATGAGCAGTTCTTC. It is translated as CASSLKTSGNEQFF.

The genes are TRBV30 and TRBJ2-7; a weak D match, TRBD1 (5 bases). The V gene lost 7 bases and the J gene lost 7 bases, with 14 bases spanning the gap. CDR3 size: 11 residues. Germline CDR1 reads GTSNPN; CDR2 reads SVGIG (reference sequence). This CDR3 is CASSTRQEQYF. In DNA form, the CDR3 reads TGTGCCTCCTCGACGCGACAGGAGCAGTACTTC.

The chain couples TRBV7-9 to TRBJ1-2, with D possibly TRBD1 on 5 matching bases. Trimming removed 5 bases from V and 2 bases from J, with 15 bases in between. The CDR3 consists of 15 residues. Germline V gene sequence: CDR1 SEHNR, CDR2 FQNEAQ (reference sequence). CDR3 sequence reads: CASSQIPGPNYGYTF. The CDR3 bases are TGTGCCAGCAGCCAAATTCCAGGGCCCAACTATGGCTACACCTTC.

CDR3 DNA sequence: TGTGCCAGCTCACCACGGGACAGGGGGAATGAGCAGTTCTTC. Translated, it gives CASSPRDRGNEQFF. The rearrangement joins TRBV18 to TRBJ2-1; 11 bases line up with TRBD1. The V and J ends lost 1 base and 7 bases, in that order; junction bases with no gene match: 0. Germline CDR1 reads KGHSH; CDR2 reads LQKENI. The CDR3 has 14 residues.

The rearrangement uses TRBV15 and TRBJ2-1, with TRBD2 as a possible D gene (7 bases). The CDR3 sequence is 16 residues long. CDR1 LNHNV and CDR2 YYDKDF come from the germline V gene (reference sequence). Trimming pared 3 bases from V and 3 bases from J, leaving 15 bases between. CDR3 nucleotides: TGTGCCACCAGCAGTTGGGAGGGGGATTACTACAATGAGCAGTTCTTC. Translating gives CATSSWEGDYYNEQFF.

This clone showed up just once. The chain carries TRBV19 and TRBJ1-2; 8 nucleotides agree with TRBD1. Germline V gives CDR1 LNHDA, CDR2 SQIVND (reference sequence). CDR3 length: 12 residues. Trimming at V came to 9 bases and at J to 7 bases, leaving 7 bases not matched to a gene. The CDR3, as DNA: TGTGCCAGCACGGACAGGGTAGTTGGCTACACCTTC. Translation gives CASTDRVVGYTF.

V is TRBV30 and J is TRBJ1-4; D unresolved. This CDR3 spans 13 amino acids. The germline gives CDR1 GTSNPN, CDR2 SVGIG (reference sequence). Trimming took off 6 bases at V and 7 bases at J, with 15 bases between the two ends. The CDR3 DNA is TGTGCCTGCCGCGGGCAGCCGGGTGAAAAACTGTTTTTT. Residues: CACRGQPGEKLFF. Variable domain in full (rest from reference TRBV30 and TRBJ1-4): SQTIHQWPATLVQPVGSPLSLECTVEGTSNPNLYWYRQAAGRGLQLLFYSVGIGQISSEVPQNLSASRPQDRQFILSSKKLLLSDSGFYLCACRGQPGEKLFFGSGTQLSVL.

The chain is built from TRBV5-1 and TRBJ2-2; 11 bases align to TRBD2. Trimming cost V 3 bases and J 7 bases; bases outside gene matches: 5. This CDR3 has 15 residues. CDR1 and CDR2 (germline): SGHRS, YFSETQ. The CDR3 protein is CASSSSTSGVGELFF. CDR3 nucleotides: TGCGCCAGCAGCTCGTCGACTAGCGGGGTCGGGGAGCTGTTTTTT. Full variable domain (missing parts from reference TRBV5-1 and TRBJ2-2): KAGVTQTPRYLIKTRGQQVTLSCSPISGHRSVSWYQQTPGQGLQFLFEYFSETQRNKGNFPGRFSGRQFSNSRSEMNVSTLELGDSALYLCASSSSTSGVGELFFGEGSRLTVL.

This clone came up a few times. This chain connects TRBV28 to TRBJ1-2, with D perhaps matching TRBD1 (6 bases). The CDR3 spans 13 residues. V lost 7 bases and J lost 4, with 13 bases in between. The germline V gene encodes CDR1 MDHEN and CDR2 SYDVKM. DNA for the CDR3: TGTGCCAGCATACCAGGGGATTCCTATGGCTACACCTTC. This codes for CASIPGDSYGYTF.

The chain carries TRBV5-1 and TRBJ2-5; possibly TRBD2 for D (5 bases). V shed 4 bases and J shed 4 bases, with 17 bases lying between them. The germline CDR1 and CDR2 sequences are SGHRS and YFSETQ. CDR3 size: 15 residues. The CDR3, as DNA: TGCGCCAGCAGCACCTCGACCGGAGGATTAGAGACCCAGTACTTC. Amino acid sequence: CASSTSTGGLETQYF.

The genes are TRBV6-5 and TRBJ1-2, with 8 bases fitting TRBD1. J gave up 6 bases and V 0 bases, and 6 bases lay outside the gene matches. Germline CDR1 is MNHEY and CDR2 is SVGAGI. The CDR3 length is 15 residues. CDR3 DNA sequence: TGTGCCAGCAGTTACTCGAGGGGGACAGGACATGGCTACACCTTC. The encoded protein is CASSYSRGTGHGYTF.

This clone was seen once. The chain couples TRBV9 to TRBJ2-3; 9 nucleotides line up with TRBD2. Per the germline V gene, CDR1 is SGDLS and CDR2 is YYNGEE. The CDR3 sequence is 16 residues long. V was pared by 3 bases and J by 2 bases, with 7 bases of the junction left unmatched. CDR3 sequence reads: CASSAPSGMATDTQYF. Written as DNA, the CDR3 is TGTGCCAGCAGCGCCCCTAGCGGGATGGCCACAGATACGCAGTATTTT.

The chain combines TRBV7-9 with TRBJ2-1; 7 nucleotides agree with TRBD2. CDR1 and CDR2 (germline): SEHNR, FQNEAQ (reference sequence). V lost 4 bases to trimming and J lost 6 bases; unmatched junction nucleotides: 0. The CDR3 is made up of 12 amino acids. The CDR3 is CASSWGGNEQFF. CDR3 coding DNA: TGTGCCAGCAGCTGGGGGGGCAATGAGCAGTTCTTC.